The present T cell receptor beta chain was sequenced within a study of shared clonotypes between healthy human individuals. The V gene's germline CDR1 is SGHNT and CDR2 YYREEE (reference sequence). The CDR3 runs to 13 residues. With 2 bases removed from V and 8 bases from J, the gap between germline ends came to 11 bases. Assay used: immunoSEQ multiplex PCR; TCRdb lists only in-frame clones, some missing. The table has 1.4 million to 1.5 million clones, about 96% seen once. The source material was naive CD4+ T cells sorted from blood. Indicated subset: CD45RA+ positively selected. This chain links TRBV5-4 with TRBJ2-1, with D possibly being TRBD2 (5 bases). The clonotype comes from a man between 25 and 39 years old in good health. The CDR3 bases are TGTGCCAGCAGCTTCGGACTTACCGATGAGCAGTTCTTC. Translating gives CASSFGLTDEQFF.